This record looks at one TCR beta chain sequence and its context. Libraries were prepared by immunoSEQ multiplex PCR; TCRdb keeps only in-frame clonotypes and omits some of them. The data show tens of thousands of clones, 80% seen once. The sample is drawn from a study of OX40 agonist ivuxolimab in advanced cancers. Turning to the study itself: Patients in the trial were receiving intravenous ivuxolimab every 2 weeks, at doses of 0.01 to 10 mg/kg. Participants averaged approximately 65 years of age (range about 23 to 80) and were around 80% male.

CDR3 length: 13 amino acids. Per germline, CDR1 GTSNPN and CDR2 SVGIG (reference sequence). J gave up 16 bases and V 1 base, and 6 bases lay outside the gene matches. This TCR derives from an adult with an advanced solid tumor such as melanoma, head and neck, liver or kidney cancer. This material consisted of CD4+ or CD8+ T cells sorted from blood, taken in a trial of the OX40 agonist ivuxolimab. The chain has TRBV30 and TRBJ2-1; TRBD2 matches at 14 bases. DNA of the CDR3: TGTGCCTGGAGTGGGGGACTAGCGGGAGTAAATTTCTTC. This gives the protein CAWSGGLAGVNFF.